This entry lists 28 T cell receptor beta chains sequenced from one sample in a study of blood T cell repertoires in COVID-19. Assay: immunoSEQ multiplex PCR; the TCRdb copy retains only in-frame clones and omits some. This table holds a few hundred thousand clones, about 86% found once. Sequencing used peripheral blood. The receptor set was obtained from a woman in her forties or fifties with acute or convalescent COVID-19.

The chain combines TRBV11-2 with TRBJ1-6, with a tentative D call TRBD1 (5 bases). Germline CDR1 SGHAT, CDR2 FQNNGV. CDR3 size: 13 residues. V lost 5 bases, J lost 5 bases, and 7 bases lay in between. The CDR3 region is CASSGHHNSPLHF. The CDR3, as DNA: TGTGCCAGCAGCGGACACCATAATTCACCCCTCCACTTT.

The rearrangement uses TRBV7-2 and TRBJ2-3; 8 nucleotides align to TRBD1. Germline values: CDR1 SGHTA, CDR2 FQGNSA. J gave up 0 bases and V 6 bases, and 2 bases lay outside the gene matches. This CDR3 has 14 amino acids. The CDR3 loop reads CASRTGASTDTQYF. In nucleotides, the CDR3 is TGTGCCAGCAGGACAGGGGCTAGCACAGATACGCAGTATTTT.

The genes are TRBV27 and TRBJ1-5; 8 nucleotides agree with TRBD1. Looked up from germline, CDR1 is MNHEY and CDR2 is SMNVEV (reference sequence). This CDR3 contains 15 residues. The junction had 11 bases not matched to a gene; V was cut back by 7 bases and J by 6 bases. This CDR3 reads CASTTTPGGSQPQHF. CDR3 coding DNA: TGTGCCAGCACGACTACCCCAGGGGGCAGTCAGCCCCAGCATTTT.

V gene TRBV6-5 combines with J gene TRBJ2-2, with D unresolved. Germline values: CDR1 MNHEY, CDR2 SVGAGI. Trimming took off 8 bases at V and 0 bases at J, with 10 bases between the two ends. The CDR3 totals 14 residues. The CDR3 protein is CASWAFANTGELFF. The CDR3 DNA is TGTGCCAGCTGGGCGTTCGCGAACACCGGGGAGCTGTTTTTT.

This chain links TRBV19 with TRBJ2-1; 11 nucleotides agree with TRBD2. The CDR3 totals 16 residues. Germline CDR1 reads LNHDA; CDR2 reads SQIVND (reference sequence). Trimming took 3 bases from V and 4 from J; bases not matched to a gene: 5. CDR3 in DNA: TGTGCCAGTAGTATTCAGACTAGCGGGATTTACAATGAGCAGTTCTTC. Translated, it gives CASSIQTSGIYNEQFF.

The J gene is TRBJ1-6, the V gene TRBV7-8; a possible D gene is TRBD1 (5 bases). Trimming stripped 4 bases from V and 10 bases from J, with 17 bases between. The CDR3 loop spans 15 amino acids. CDR1 and CDR2 from the germline V gene are SGHVS and FQNEAQ. The CDR3, as DNA: TGTGCCAGCAGCTCCCGGGACGGGGGGAACTCACCCCTCCACTTT. Its protein is CASSSRDGGNSPLHF. The full variable domain, its missing parts supplied by reference TRBV7-8 and TRBJ1-6, is GAGVSQSPRYKVAKRGQDVALRCDPISGHVSLFWYQQALGQGPEFLTYFQNEAQLDKSGLPSDRFFAERPEGSVSTLKIQRTQQEDSAVYLCASSSRDGGNSPLHFGNGTRLTVT.

The CDR3 region is CATRQGTQYF. CDR3 nucleotide sequence: TGTGCCACTCGACAGGGGACGCAGTATTTT. The rearrangement links TRBV10-3 to TRBJ2-3, with 8 nucleotides matching TRBD1. After removal of 10 bases from V and 9 bases from J, the junction contained 3 bases not matched to a gene. Per the germline V gene, CDR1 is ENHRY and CDR2 is SYGVKD. The CDR3 length is 10 residues.

The V and J genes are TRBV5-6 and TRBJ1-2; 7 bases align to TRBD1. The CDR3 is 15 amino acids. The germline V gene has CDR1 SGHDT and CDR2 YYEEEE. V shed 2 bases and J 3 bases; nucleotides not matched to a gene: 7. This CDR3 is CASSLYDRVDYGYTF. The DNA for the CDR3 is TGTGCCAGCAGCTTATATGACAGGGTCGACTATGGCTACACCTTC.

The chain is built from TRBV21-1 and TRBJ2-1; TRBD1 is taken as the D call from the table, unchecked against the DNA. TRBV21-1 is reported as a pseudogene. There are 16 residues in the CDR3. CDR3 sequence reads: CASSSTGGRPNNEQFF. The CDR3 nucleotides are TGTGCCAGCAGCTCGACAGGCGGGCGGCCAAACAATGAGCAGTTCTTC.

The chain is built from TRBV9 and TRBJ1-2; 9 nucleotides line up with TRBD1. J lost 8 bases, V lost 3 bases, and 14 bases had no gene match. This CDR3 comprises 16 residues. Germline loops: CDR1 SGDLS, CDR2 YYNGEE. As DNA, the CDR3 is TGTGCCAGCAGCGCTCTACCACAGGGGGCGCGGGAAGGCTACACCTTC. Translation: CASSALPQGAREGYTF.

The V and J genes are TRBV5-1 and TRBJ2-1; D perhaps matches TRBD1 (7 bases). Trimming took off 3 bases at V and 0 bases at J, with 16 bases between the two ends. This CDR3 spans 17 amino acids. Germline V gene lookup returns CDR1 SGHRS and CDR2 YFSETQ. The CDR3, as DNA: TGCGCCAGCAGCTCCTCGACAGGGACTGGCTCCTACAATGAGCAGTTCTTC. This encodes CASSSSTGTGSYNEQFF. Full variable domain (outside the CDR3, taken from reference TRBV5-1 and TRBJ2-1): KAGVTQTPRYLIKTRGQQVTLSCSPISGHRSVSWYQQTPGQGLQFLFEYFSETQRNKGNFPGRFSGRQFSNSRSEMNVSTLELGDSALYLCASSSSTGTGSYNEQFFGPGTRLTVL.

This clone was detected only once. The genes are TRBV10-3 and TRBJ1-3, with D maybe TRBD1 (6 bases). The V gene's germline CDR1 is ENHRY and CDR2 SYGVKD. The CDR3 spans 14 residues. V was clipped by 6 bases and J by 0 bases, with 9 bases between them. The CDR3 DNA reads as TGTGCCATCAGACAGGGCAACTCTGGAAACACCATATATTTT. It specifies CAIRQGNSGNTIYF.

The J gene is TRBJ2-7, the V gene TRBV6-5, with D possibly matching TRBD2 (5 bases). This CDR3 has 14 residues. From germline, CDR1 is MNHEY and CDR2 SVGAGI. V gave up 2 bases and J gave up 5 bases, with 13 bases separating them. As DNA, the CDR3 is TGTGCCAGCAGTTACACCGGGAAGAGTAACGAGCAGTACTTC. Translated: CASSYTGKSNEQYF.

The J gene is TRBJ2-5, the V gene TRBV3-1 (or the pseudogene TRBV3-2); 16 bases line up with TRBD2. This CDR3 spans 16 amino acids. From germline, CDR1 is LGHDT and CDR2 YNNKEL (reference sequence). V was clipped by 8 bases and J by 5 bases; unmatched bases: 8. The CDR3 DNA reads as TGTGCCAGCCTGGGGACTAGCGGGAGGGGTCGGGAGACCCAGTACTTC. Translating it yields CASLGTSGRGRETQYF.

This clone is a singleton in its sample. This rearrangement joins TRBV4-1 to TRBJ2-3; weak D call: TRBD2 (5 bases). V shed 6 bases and J shed 6 bases, with 19 bases lying between them. Germline CDR1 is MGHRA and CDR2 is YSYEKL. The CDR3 loop spans 15 amino acids. Here the CDR3 DNA reads TGCGCCAGCAGGACGGCACCGGGGAGAATCGATACGCAGTATTTT. Translation: CASRTAPGRIDTQYF.

The V and J genes are TRBV27 and TRBJ2-2; D is perhaps TRBD1 (6 bases). Per germline, CDR1 MNHEY and CDR2 SMNVEV (reference sequence). V dropped 3 bases and J dropped 4 bases, with 18 bases sitting between them. The CDR3 length is 17 residues. Here the CDR3 reads CASSLVRRTDFTGELFF. The CDR3 nucleotides are TGTGCCAGCAGTTTGGTCCGACGGACAGACTTCACCGGGGAGCTGTTTTTT.

The V call is TRBV11-3, the J call TRBJ2-2; D is unresolved. This CDR3 region has 17 residues. Germline V gives CDR1 SGHNT, CDR2 YENEEA. V was clipped by 5 bases and J by 1 base, with 17 bases between them. The CDR3 DNA is TGTGCCAGCAGCGCCCGACTCTTTCAAAGGAACACCGGGGAGCTGTTTTTT. Encoded protein: CASSARLFQRNTGELFF.

This clone was found a few times. The chain carries TRBV4-2 and TRBJ2-6; D is possibly TRBD2 (7 bases). V was pared by 0 bases and J by 2 bases, with 8 bases between. The V gene's germline CDR1 is LGHNA and CDR2 YNFKEQ. This CDR3 contains 16 residues. The CDR3 bases are TGTGCCAGCAGCCAAGAAGGGGGGGCTGGGGCCAACGTCCTGACTTTC. This translates into CASSQEGGAGANVLTF.

This chain joins TRBV6-6 and TRBJ1-5, with D perhaps matching TRBD1 (6 bases). Looked up from germline, CDR1 is MNHNY and CDR2 is SVGAGI (reference sequence). The V gene lost 5 bases and the J gene lost 2 bases, with 19 bases spanning the gap. The CDR3 runs to 17 residues. The CDR3 DNA follows: TGTGCCAGCAGTCCTACAGGGTTGGGTTCGGGCAATCAGCCCCAGCATTTT. Protein sequence: CASSPTGLGSGNQPQHF.

The rearrangement joins TRBV9 to TRBJ2-1; 8 positions match TRBD1. The CDR3 length is 19 residues. After removal of 1 base from V and 1 base from J, the junction contained 13 bases not matched to a gene. Per the germline V gene, CDR1 is SGDLS and CDR2 is YYNGEE. In DNA, the CDR3 is TGTGCCAGCAGCGTAAGAGTCCCTGAACAGGGGGATTCCTACAATGAGCAGTTCTTC. It translates to CASSVRVPEQGDSYNEQFF.

The chain has TRBV7-3 and TRBJ1-1; the D gene is possibly TRBD1 (5 bases). Germline CDR1 SGHTA, CDR2 FQGTGA. The CDR3 contains 13 residues. The V end was cut by 3 bases, the J end by 1 base, with 6 bases between. The CDR3 loop is CASSFQGNTEAFF. The CDR3 DNA follows: TGTGCCAGCAGCTTTCAGGGGAACACTGAAGCTTTCTTT.

The rearrangement uses TRBV9 and TRBJ2-1; TRBD2 matches at 14 bases. Germline V gives CDR1 SGDLS, CDR2 YYNGEE. This CDR3 contains 16 residues. V was pared by 0 bases and J by 9 bases, with 5 bases of the junction left unmatched. The CDR3 spells CASSVVGLAGVAEQFF. The CDR3 DNA reads TGTGCCAGCAGCGTAGTGGGACTAGCGGGAGTGGCTGAGCAGTTCTTC.

This sequence joins TRBV6-5 and TRBJ2-2, with 8 positions matching TRBD2. V was clipped by 4 bases and J by 5 bases; unmatched bases: 9. This CDR3 has 16 residues. Germline CDR1 and CDR2: MNHEY and SVGAGI. CDR3 sequence reads: CASSSGGGRRTGELFF. The CDR3 nucleotides are TGTGCCAGCAGTTCTGGCGGGGGGCGGCGGACCGGGGAGCTGTTTTTT.

The chain recombines TRBV7-3 with TRBJ1-1; D may be TRBD1 (5 bases). Trimming removed 7 bases at V and 7 bases at J, with 16 bases between. In germline, CDR1 is SGHTA, CDR2 FQGTGA. The length of the CDR3 is 13 residues. In DNA, the CDR3 is TGTGCCAGCATCCGCCGACCCGGGGGTGAAGCTTTCTTT. Encoded protein: CASIRRPGGEAFF.

The rearrangement uses TRBV3-1 (or the pseudogene TRBV3-2) and TRBJ2-3, with TRBD1 as a possible D gene (6 bases). The CDR3 has 18 amino acids. Germline loops: CDR1 LGHDT, CDR2 YNNKEL (reference sequence). V was clipped by 1 base and J by 6 bases, with 23 bases between them. The CDR3 DNA sequence: TGTGCCAGCAGCCAAGGGACCAGGACAGACCTAACTTCCGATACGCAGTATTTT. Protein product: CASSQGTRTDLTSDTQYF.

This rearrangement joins TRBV5-4 to TRBJ2-2, with 8 nucleotides matching TRBD2. V was clipped by 4 bases and J by 4 bases; unmatched bases: 6. The germline CDR1 and CDR2 sequences are SGHNT and YYREEE (reference sequence). This CDR3 is built from 15 residues. CDR3 protein: CASSAAGVLTGELFF. The DNA of the CDR3 is TGTGCCAGCAGCGCAGCGGGGGTTCTCACCGGGGAGCTGTTTTTT.

The genes are TRBV6-5 and TRBJ2-5; a possible D gene is TRBD2 (5 bases). Trimming shortened V by 5 bases and J by 5 bases, and 18 bases separated the two germline ends. This CDR3 has 15 residues. Germline-derived CDR1 and CDR2 are MNHEY and SVGAGI. CDR3 sequence: CASSPRRGSGETQYF. DNA of the CDR3: TGTGCCAGCAGTCCCCGCCGGGGATCCGGGGAGACCCAGTACTTC.

This rearrangement joins TRBV11-2 to TRBJ2-2; 8 nucleotides line up with TRBD1. Germline CDR1 is SGHAT and CDR2 is FQNNGV. Trimming took 1 base from V and 5 from J; bases not matched to a gene: 12. The CDR3 is 18 amino acids. The CDR3 loop is CASSLVPFRTGWTGELFF. CDR3 bases: TGTGCCAGCAGCTTAGTTCCCTTTCGGACAGGGTGGACCGGGGAGCTGTTTTTT.